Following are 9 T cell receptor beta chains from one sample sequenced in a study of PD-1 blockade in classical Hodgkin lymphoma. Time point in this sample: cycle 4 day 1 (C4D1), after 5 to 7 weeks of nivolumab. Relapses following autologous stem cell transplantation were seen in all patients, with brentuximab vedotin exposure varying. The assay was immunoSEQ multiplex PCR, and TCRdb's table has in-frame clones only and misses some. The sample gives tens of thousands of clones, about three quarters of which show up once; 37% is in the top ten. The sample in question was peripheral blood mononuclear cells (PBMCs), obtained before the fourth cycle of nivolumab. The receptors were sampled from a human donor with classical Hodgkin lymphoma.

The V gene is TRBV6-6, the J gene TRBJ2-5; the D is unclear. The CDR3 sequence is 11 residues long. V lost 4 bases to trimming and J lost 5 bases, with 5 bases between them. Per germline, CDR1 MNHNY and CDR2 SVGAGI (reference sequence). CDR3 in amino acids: CASSSPETQYF. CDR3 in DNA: TGTGCCAGCAGTTCCCCCGAGACCCAGTACTTC.

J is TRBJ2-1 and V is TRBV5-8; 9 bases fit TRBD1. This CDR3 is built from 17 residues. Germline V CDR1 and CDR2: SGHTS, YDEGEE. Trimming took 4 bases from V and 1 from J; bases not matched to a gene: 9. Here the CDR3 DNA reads TGTGCCAGCAGCCTATACAGGGGGCTGGAGTCCTACAATGAGCAGTTCTTC. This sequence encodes CASSLYRGLESYNEQFF.

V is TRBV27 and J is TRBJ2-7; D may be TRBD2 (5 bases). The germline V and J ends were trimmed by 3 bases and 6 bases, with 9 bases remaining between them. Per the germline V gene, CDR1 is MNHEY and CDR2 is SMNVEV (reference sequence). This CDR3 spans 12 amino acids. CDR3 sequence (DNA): TGTGCCAGCAGTTTTAGAGGGTTCGAGCAGTACTTC. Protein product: CASSFRGFEQYF.

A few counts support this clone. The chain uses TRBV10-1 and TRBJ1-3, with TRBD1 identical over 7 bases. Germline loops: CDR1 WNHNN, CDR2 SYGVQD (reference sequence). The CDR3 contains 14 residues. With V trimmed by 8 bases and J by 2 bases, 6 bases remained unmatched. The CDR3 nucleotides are TGCGCCAGCCCGTGCGGGACAGCTGGAAACACCATATATTTT. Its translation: CASPCGTAGNTIYF.

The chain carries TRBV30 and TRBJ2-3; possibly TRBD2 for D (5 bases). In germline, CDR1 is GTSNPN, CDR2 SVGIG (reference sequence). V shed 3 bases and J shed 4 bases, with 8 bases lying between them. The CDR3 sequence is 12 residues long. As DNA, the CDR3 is TGTGCCTGGAGAAATAGCGCAGATACGCAGTATTTT. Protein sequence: CAWRNSADTQYF. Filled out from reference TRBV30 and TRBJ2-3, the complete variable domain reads SQTIHQWPATLVQPVGSPLSLECTVEGTSNPNLYWYRQAAGRGLQLLFYSVGIGQISSEVPQNLSASRPQDRQFILSSKKLLLSDSGFYLCAWRNSADTQYFGPGTRLTVL.

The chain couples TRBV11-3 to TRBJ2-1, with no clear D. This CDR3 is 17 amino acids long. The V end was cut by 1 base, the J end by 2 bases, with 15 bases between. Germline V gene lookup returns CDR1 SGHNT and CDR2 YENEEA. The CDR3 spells CASSLGLFGNTYNEQFF. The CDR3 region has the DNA TGTGCCAGCAGCTTAGGTTTATTTGGAAATACCTACAATGAGCAGTTCTTC. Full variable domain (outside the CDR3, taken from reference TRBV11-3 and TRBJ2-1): EAGVVQSPRYKIIEKKQPVAFWCNPISGHNTLYWYLQNLGQGPELLIRYENEEAVDDSQLPKDRFSAERLKGVDSTLKIQPAELGDSAVYLCASSLGLFGNTYNEQFFGPGTRLTVL.

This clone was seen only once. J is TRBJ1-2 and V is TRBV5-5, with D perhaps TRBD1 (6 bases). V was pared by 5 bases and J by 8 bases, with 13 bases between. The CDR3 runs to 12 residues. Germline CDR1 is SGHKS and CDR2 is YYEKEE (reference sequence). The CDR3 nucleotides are TGTGCCAGCAGGCAACAGGGAGGAGGCTACACCTTC. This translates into CASRQQGGGYTF.

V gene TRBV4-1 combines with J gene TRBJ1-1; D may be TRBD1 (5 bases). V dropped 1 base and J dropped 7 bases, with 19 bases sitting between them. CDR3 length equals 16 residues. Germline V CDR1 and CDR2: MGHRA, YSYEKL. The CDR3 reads CASSQVEVGGRNEAFF. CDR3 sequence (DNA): TGCGCCAGCAGCCAAGTGGAGGTCGGGGGGAGGAATGAAGCTTTCTTT.

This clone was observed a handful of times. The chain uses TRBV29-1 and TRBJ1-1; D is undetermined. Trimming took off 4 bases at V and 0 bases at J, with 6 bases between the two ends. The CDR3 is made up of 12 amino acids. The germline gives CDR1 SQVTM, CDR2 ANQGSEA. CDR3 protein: CSVGAMNTEAFF. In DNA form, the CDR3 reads TGCAGCGTTGGGGCTATGAACACTGAAGCTTTCTTT.